Listed here is a single T cell receptor (beta chain). Its antigen remains unidentified. The source of the sample is a study of response to subunit inactivated influenza vaccine. Findings and caveats of the study: With each seasonal influenza vaccination, the authors suggested, few new T cells are recruited.

TCRdb recomputed calls from the RT-PCR reads with MiXCR, one row per CDR3 protein. Of around 200,000 distinct CDR3 sequences listed, approximately 9.2% are singletons. The germline V and J ends were trimmed by 3 bases and 5 bases, with 16 bases remaining between them. The CDR3 totals 15 residues. Germline V gives CDR1 MNHEY, CDR2 SMNVEV (reference sequence). This sequence was found in a man aged 45 to 65 who received an inactivated influenza vaccine. The sequenced sample was non-naive T cells sorted from PBMCs, obtained on the day of vaccination. The chain is built from TRBV27 and TRBJ2-5, with D perhaps being TRBD1 or TRBD2 (5 bases each). The chain's CDR3 is CASSLRGAPWETQYF. Here the CDR3 DNA reads TGTGCCAGCAGTTTGAGGGGCGCGCCTTGGGAGACCCAGTACTTC.